This passage covers 27 T cell receptor beta chains from one sample sequenced in a study of cytomegalovirus exposure and HLA in healthy donors. PCR primers comprised 60 Vbeta and 13 Jbeta primers. Produced via immunoSEQ multiplex PCR; TCRdb's table is partial and in-frame only. The sample includes 130,000 to 150,000 clones, about 64% seen only once; the top ten take around 3%. Material: PBMCs. All receptors derive from a woman in her 30s in good health and CMV-seropositive.

This chain joins TRBV5-1 and TRBJ2-7, with 12 bases that match TRBD1. The CDR3 runs to 14 residues. Per the germline V gene, CDR1 is SGHRS and CDR2 is YFSETQ. After removal of 4 bases from V and 6 bases from J, the junction contained 5 bases not matched to a gene. CDR3 nucleotide sequence: TGCGCCAGCAGCAGAGGGACAGGGGGCGTCGAGCAGTACTTC. It yields the protein CASSRGTGGVEQYF.

The V call is TRBV12-2, the J call TRBJ2-1; the table names TRBD1, a call not compared with the DNA. TRBV12-2 corresponds to a pseudogene. The CDR3 runs to 16 residues. The CDR3 is CASRPQTGGRIYEQFF. Here the CDR3 DNA reads TGTGCAAGTCGCCCTCAGACAGGGGGCCGGATCTATGAGCAGTTCTTC.

Here the CDR3 DNA reads TGTGCCAGCAGCGTAGGGCGGCATCAGGGCTACACCTTC. Its translation: CASSVGRHQGYTF. V is TRBV9 and J is TRBJ1-2; D remains unclear. Trimming left V 0 bases short and J 8 bases short, with 11 bases between. The CDR3 consists of 13 residues. Germline V CDR1 and CDR2: SGDLS, YYNGEE. Filled out from reference TRBV9 and TRBJ1-2, the complete variable domain reads DSGVTQTPKHLITATGQRVTLRCSPRSGDLSVYWYQQSLDQGLQFLIQYYNGEERAKGNILERFSAQQFPDLHSELNLSSLELGDSALYFCASSVGRHQGYTFGSGTRLTVV.

The J gene is TRBJ2-7, the V gene TRBV6-1; 9 positions match TRBD1. Trimming cost V 2 bases and J 13 bases; bases outside gene matches: 21. Germline V gene lookup returns CDR1 MNHNS and CDR2 SASEGT. The CDR3 has 17 residues. The CDR3 sequence: CASSEIPLGLGGQGAYF. CDR3 coding DNA: TGTGCCAGCAGTGAAATCCCGTTGGGTTTGGGGGGACAGGGCGCATACTTC.

The chain is built from TRBV19 and TRBJ1-5; 7 bases are a match to TRBD1. Germline lookup yields CDR1 LNHDA and CDR2 SQIVND (reference sequence). J lost 4 bases, V lost 5 bases, and 8 bases had no gene match. The CDR3 loop spans 15 amino acids. The CDR3: CASSSRTGLNQPQHF. The CDR3 DNA follows: TGTGCCAGTAGTTCACGGACAGGATTAAATCAGCCCCAGCATTTT.

V gene TRBV18 combines with J gene TRBJ2-3; D uncertain. Trimming shortened V by 0 bases and J by 2 bases, and 9 bases separated the two germline ends. Germline V lookup: CDR1 KGHSH, CDR2 LQKENI. This CDR3 is 15 amino acids long. DNA of the CDR3: TGTGCCAGCTCACCACCGTCCAGTTACACAGATACGCAGTATTTT. Protein: CASSPPSSYTDTQYF.

This clone was detected a few times. V and J are TRBV6-5 and TRBJ2-5; TRBD2 agrees at 11 bases. The V gene end was trimmed by 0 bases and the J gene end by 5 bases; junction bases not matched to a gene: 5. The CDR3 has 16 amino acids. Looked up from germline, CDR1 is MNHEY and CDR2 is SVGAGI. CDR3: CASSYSTSGERETQYF. For the CDR3, the DNA is TGTGCCAGCAGTTACTCGACTAGCGGGGAGCGCGAGACCCAGTACTTC.

Only a few counts were recorded for this clone. J is TRBJ1-5 and V is TRBV30; tentative D call: TRBD1 (5 bases). From germline, CDR1 is GTSNPN and CDR2 SVGIG (reference sequence). V lost 6 bases, J lost 7 bases, and 16 bases lay in between. The CDR3 extends over 13 amino acids. The CDR3 DNA sequence: TGTGCCTGTACCACGGGGGGAAACCAGCCCCAGCATTTT. Translated, it gives CACTTGGNQPQHF.

The chain is built from TRBV14 and TRBJ2-5; D uncertain. The ends were cut back, 1 base at V and 7 bases at J, with 13 bases in the middle. The CDR3 spans 14 residues. Germline loops: CDR1 SGHDN, CDR2 FVKESK. In nucleotides, the CDR3 is TGTGCCAGCAGCCAAGGGTTGGTGACGGGGACCCAGTACTTC. Its protein is CASSQGLVTGTQYF.

This clone came up once. The chain carries TRBV9 and TRBJ2-2; TRBD2 is a possible D gene (6 bases). Germline assignment: CDR1 SGDLS and CDR2 YYNGEE. V was pared by 0 bases and J by 6 bases, with 12 bases between. The CDR3 is made up of 15 amino acids. CDR3 in amino acids: CASSVGGGFAGELFF. For the CDR3, the DNA is TGTGCCAGCAGCGTAGGTGGGGGGTTCGCCGGGGAGCTGTTTTTT. Together with reference TRBV9 and TRBJ2-2, the CDR3 gives the full variable domain: DSGVTQTPKHLITATGQRVTLRCSPRSGDLSVYWYQQSLDQGLQFLIQYYNGEERAKGNILERFSAQQFPDLHSELNLSSLELGDSALYFCASSVGGGFAGELFFGEGSRLTVL.

The CDR3 region has the DNA TGTGCCAGCAGCAAAGGGGTAGCGGGAGCGCGCCCACTCACAGATACGCAGTATTTT. Translated: CASSKGVAGARPLTDTQYF. This sequence joins TRBV21-1 and TRBJ2-3; the table's D call, TRBD2, has no DNA check behind it. TRBV21-1 is flagged as a pseudogene. There are 19 residues in the CDR3.

As for this clone: This same CDR3 is encoded by further DNA sequences in the sample. J is TRBJ1-6 and V is TRBV6-5; TRBD1 is a possible D gene (6 bases). Germline V CDR1 and CDR2: MNHEY, SVGAGI. The CDR3 runs to 15 residues. The ends were cut back, 5 bases at V and 5 bases at J, with 13 bases in the middle. This chain's CDR3 is CASSPRTVNNSPLHF. In DNA, the CDR3 is TGTGCCAGCAGTCCAAGGACAGTAAATAATTCACCCCTCCACTTT.

This chain's CDR3 is CASDRGMNTEAFF. CDR3 DNA: TGCGCCAGTGACAGGGGCATGAACACTGAAGCTTTCTTT. V and J are TRBV10-2 and TRBJ1-1; TRBD1 agrees at 8 bases. CDR1 is WSHSY and CDR2 is SAAADI in the germline V gene. This CDR3 has 13 amino acids. V shed 9 bases, J shed 0 bases, and the junction held 3 bases outside the gene matches.

The chain uses TRBV7-2 and TRBJ2-3; D gene ambiguous. This CDR3 contains 15 residues. The V gene's germline CDR1 is SGHTA and CDR2 FQGNSA. The V end lost 5 bases, the J end lost 0 bases, and 12 bases lay between the germline ends. CDR3 in DNA: TGTGCCAGCAGCCGGGTGGCGTTAAGCACAGATACGCAGTATTTT. This sequence encodes CASSRVALSTDTQYF.

In regard to this clone: The germline gene is not matched at one end of the junction; a read error may be the cause. This rearrangement joins TRBV19 to TRBJ2-2; 7 bases are shared with TRBD1. There are 14 residues in the CDR3. The germline V gene encodes CDR1 LNHDA and CDR2 SQIVND (reference sequence). Here the CDR3 reads CASRDRPESGELFF. CDR3 sequence (DNA): TGTGCCAGTAGGGACAGGCCCGAATCCGGAGAGCTGTTTTTT.

The chain joins TRBV10-3 to TRBJ1-2, with a possible D match to TRBD1 (6 bases). Germline-derived CDR1 and CDR2 are ENHRY and SYGVKD. V was trimmed by 5 bases and J by 4 bases, leaving 17 bases between them. The CDR3 runs to 15 residues. DNA for the CDR3: TGTGCCATCAGTCCCCAGGGGCGCTTCCCCTATGGCTACACCTTC. Protein product: CAISPQGRFPYGYTF.

This clone has a single count. The chain has TRBV11-3 and TRBJ1-2, with unresolved D. Germline-derived CDR1 and CDR2 are SGHNT and YENEEA. This CDR3 comprises 15 residues. Trimming shortened V by 3 bases and J by 8 bases, and 19 bases separated the two germline ends. CDR3 DNA: TGTGCCAGCAGCTTCCCCTCCCCGGGGTCTCGCGGCTACACCTTC. As protein: CASSFPSPGSRGYTF.

V is TRBV7-6 and J is TRBJ1-3; 8 nucleotides agree with TRBD1. From germline, CDR1 is SGHVS and CDR2 FNYEAQ. This CDR3 is 18 amino acids long. The V and J ends lost 2 bases and 2 bases, in that order; junction bases with no gene match: 11. CDR3 in DNA: TGTGCCAGCAGCTTAATTTCTGAGTCGACAGGGGCTGGAAACACCATATATTTT. Residues: CASSLISESTGAGNTIYF.

Only a few counts were recorded for this clone. The chain is built from TRBV18 and TRBJ2-2; D may be TRBD2 (5 bases). The germline V and J ends were trimmed by 3 bases and 4 bases, with 15 bases remaining between them. The CDR3 has 16 amino acids. Per the germline V gene, CDR1 is KGHSH and CDR2 is LQKENI. CDR3 DNA: TGTGCCAGCTCACCGCGTTCGGGGATGGGCACCGGGGAGCTGTTTTTT. This encodes CASSPRSGMGTGELFF.

This sequence joins TRBV6-5 and TRBJ1-2; D is undetermined. CDR3 length: 15 residues. Germline CDR1 is MNHEY and CDR2 is SVGAGI. With 0 bases removed from V and 8 bases from J, the gap between germline ends came to 16 bases. The chain's CDR3 is CASSYSRSGARGYTF. The CDR3 nucleotides are TGTGCCAGCAGTTACTCGAGGTCGGGAGCGCGCGGCTACACCTTC.

The chain has TRBV18 and TRBJ1-2; 9 bases fit TRBD1. The V segment lost 6 bases and the J segment 10 bases; nucleotides outside the gene matches: 9. Germline V gene sequence: CDR1 KGHSH, CDR2 LQKENI. CDR3 length: 13 residues. The CDR3 spells CASSFGQGWFYTF. The DNA of the CDR3 is TGTGCCAGCTCCTTCGGACAGGGGTGGTTCTACACCTTC.

The rearrangement links TRBV7-2 to TRBJ1-1, with D possibly being TRBD1 (5 bases). V was trimmed by 1 base and J by 8 bases, leaving 11 bases between them. CDR3 length equals 13 residues. Germline CDR1 and CDR2: SGHTA and FQGNSA. The DNA of the CDR3 is TGTGCCAGCAGCTTAGGTAGGACACTAGAAGCTTTCTTT. The encoded protein is CASSLGRTLEAFF.

This clone occurred once. The chain combines TRBV10-3 with TRBJ2-2; a weak D match, TRBD1 (5 bases). V was pared by 6 bases and J by 7 bases, with 12 bases between. The CDR3 totals 13 residues. CDR1 ENHRY and CDR2 SYGVKD come from the germline V gene. The CDR3 DNA follows: TGTGCCATCAGCCCCAGGGAAGACGGGGAGCTGTTTTTT. The encoded protein is CAISPREDGELFF.

V is TRBV7-9 and J is TRBJ2-2, with TRBD1 identical over 8 bases. J lost 4 bases, V lost 5 bases, and 9 bases had no gene match. The CDR3 is 16 residues long. In germline, CDR1 is SEHNR, CDR2 FQNEAQ (reference sequence). CDR3 sequence reads: CASSPPGGAGTGELFF. CDR3 nucleotides: TGTGCCAGCAGCCCCCCAGGGGGCGCCGGCACCGGGGAGCTGTTTTTT. The full variable domain, with the rest looked up from reference TRBV7-9 and TRBJ2-2, is DTGVSQNPRHKITKRGQNVTFRCDPISEHNRLYWYRQTLGQGPEFLTYFQNEAQLEKSRLLSDRFSAERPKGSFSTLEIQRTEQGDSAMYLCASSPPGGAGTGELFFGEGSRLTVL.

The chain uses TRBV18 and TRBJ2-7; no clear D gene. Trimming took off 1 base at V and 4 bases at J, with 8 bases between the two ends. The CDR3 is made up of 13 amino acids. Looked up from germline, CDR1 is KGHSH and CDR2 is LQKENI. This chain's CDR3 is CASSPLSGYEQYF. The CDR3 DNA follows: TGTGCCAGCTCACCACTTTCGGGTTACGAGCAGTACTTC.

The chain has TRBV28 and TRBJ2-7; 9 bases align to TRBD1. The CDR3 loop spans 15 amino acids. In germline, CDR1 is MDHEN, CDR2 SYDVKM. Germline trimming cut 3 bases from V and 4 bases from J; bases unmatched to any gene: 7. The CDR3 DNA sequence: TGTGCCAGCAGTTTGGGGGGACAGGGACTTTACGAGCAGTACTTC. Its protein is CASSLGGQGLYEQYF.

The V call is TRBV28, the J call TRBJ1-4; 7 bases map to TRBD1. Trimming at V came to 5 bases and at J to 6 bases, leaving 6 bases not matched to a gene. Germline V gene lookup returns CDR1 MDHEN and CDR2 SYDVKM. The length of the CDR3 is 14 residues. The CDR3 reads CASSHRGYHEKLFF. The CDR3 DNA sequence: TGTGCCAGCAGTCACAGGGGTTATCATGAAAAACTGTTTTTT.